One sample yielded the 32 T cell receptor beta chains listed below, sequenced in a study of Graves' ophthalmopathy and Graves' hyperthyroidism. The TCR beta CDR3 regions underwent amplification from RNA transcripts. HTBI-primed first-round RT-PCR preceded second-round multiplex PCR. TCRdb passed the multiplex PCR reads through MiXCR, listing each CDR3 protein once. The data show around 660,000 distinct CDR3 sequences, approximately 39% seen once. Sequences were obtained from peripheral blood. These receptors all come from an adult man with Graves' ophthalmopathy.

This chain links TRBV6-5 with TRBJ1-5; tentative D call: TRBD1 (5 bases). V lost 4 bases and J 0 bases, leaving 10 bases between the germline ends. The CDR3 covers 15 residues. The germline CDR1 and CDR2 sequences are MNHEY and SVGAGI. This CDR3 is CASSSGIGSNQPQHF. The DNA of the CDR3 is TGTGCCAGCAGTTCAGGGATAGGTAGCAATCAGCCCCAGCATTTT.

Concerning this clonotype itself: A much larger clone sits a single nucleotide away, making a read error possible. V is TRBV9 and J is TRBJ2-2, with D perhaps TRBD2 (6 bases). Trimming took off 1 base at V and 6 bases at J, with 13 bases between the two ends. CDR1 is SGDLS, CDR2 YYNGEE, per germline. CDR3 length equals 15 residues. The DNA of the CDR3 is TGTGCCAGCAGCGTACAGCGGGCTAACGCCGGGGAGCTGTTTTTT. The encoded protein is CASSVQRANAGELFF.

Ten or more counts support this clonotype. The chain is built from TRBV6-2 or TRBV6-3 and TRBJ1-1; the D gene is possibly TRBD1 (6 bases). The V gene's germline CDR1 is MNHEY and CDR2 SVGEGT. CDR3 size: 15 residues. V lost 5 bases to trimming and J lost 1 base, with 14 bases between them. CDR3 coding DNA: TGTGCCAGCAGTCACCTCGGGGGGGCGAACACTGAAGCTTTCTTT. Amino acids: CASSHLGGANTEAFF.

The V gene is TRBV9, the J gene TRBJ2-2; 8 bases line up with TRBD2. Germline assignment: CDR1 SGDLS and CDR2 YYNGEE. The CDR3 is 16 amino acids. V shed 2 bases, J shed 5 bases, and the junction held 8 bases outside the gene matches. CDR3 residues: CASSVAGSGTTGELFF. The CDR3 nucleotides are TGTGCCAGCAGCGTCGCAGGTAGCGGGACAACCGGGGAGCTGTTTTTT.

This clonotype was recorded once. This chain joins TRBV2 and TRBJ1-2; D is uncertain. CDR3 length equals 11 residues. Germline loops: CDR1 SNHLY, CDR2 FYNNEI. V was cut by 8 bases and J by 7 bases, with 11 bases left in between. The CDR3 loop is CASAQLAGYTF. The CDR3 DNA sequence: TGTGCCAGCGCACAACTAGCTGGCTACACCTTC.

This clonotype was detected only a few times. This chain connects TRBV7-9 to TRBJ2-7, with TRBD2 matching over 13 bases. The CDR3 runs to 17 residues. J lost 3 bases, V lost 3 bases, and 8 bases had no gene match. Germline assignment: CDR1 SEHNR and CDR2 FQNEAQ (reference sequence). The CDR3 here is CASSFKGTSGTYYEQYF. DNA for the CDR3: TGTGCCAGCAGCTTTAAAGGGACTAGCGGGACGTACTACGAGCAGTACTTC. Full variable domain (missing parts from reference TRBV7-9 and TRBJ2-7): DTGVSQNPRHKITKRGQNVTFRCDPISEHNRLYWYRQTLGQGPEFLTYFQNEAQLEKSRLLSDRFSAERPKGSFSTLEIQRTEQGDSAMYLCASSFKGTSGTYYEQYFGPGTRLTVT.

Regarding this clonotype: This may come from a read error, since a much larger clone is one base off. CDR3 sequence (DNA): TGTGCCGCCAGTGGGGCCGGCCTTGACAACGAGCAGTACTTC. It translates to CAASGAGLDNEQYF. This chain uses TRBV24-1 with TRBJ2-7; possible D gene TRBD1, 5 bases. This CDR3 comprises 14 residues. CDR1 and CDR2 (germline): KGHDR, SFDVKD.

There are a few counts of this clonotype. The chain is built from TRBV12-3 or TRBV12-4 and TRBJ1-1; D remains unclear. The CDR3 length is 12 residues. Trimming pared 6 bases from V and 8 bases from J, leaving 13 bases between. For the CDR3, the DNA is TGTGCCAGCAGAAAGGACGGGAAAGAAGCTTTCTTT. Translation: CASRKDGKEAFF.

There are many counts of this clonotype. The chain joins TRBV7-9 to TRBJ2-7; maybe TRBD2 (7 bases). The length of the CDR3 is 14 residues. The germline V gene has CDR1 SEHNR and CDR2 FQNEAQ (reference sequence). V was trimmed by 1 base and J by 3 bases, leaving 10 bases between them. This chain's CDR3 is CASSLGGGVYEQYF. The CDR3 bases are TGTGCCAGCAGCTTAGGAGGGGGGGTCTACGAGCAGTACTTC. The full variable domain, completed using reference TRBV7-9 and TRBJ2-7, is DTGVSQNPRHKITKRGQNVTFRCDPISEHNRLYWYRQTLGQGPEFLTYFQNEAQLEKSRLLSDRFSAERPKGSFSTLEIQRTEQGDSAMYLCASSLGGGVYEQYFGPGTRLTVT.

The V gene is TRBV2, the J gene TRBJ2-6, with 11 bases aligning to TRBD1. Trimming took 8 bases from V and 0 from J; bases not matched to a gene: 6. The CDR3 contains 17 residues. Germline CDR1 is SNHLY and CDR2 is FYNNEI. CDR3 amino acids: CASVWGTGGSGANVLTF. CDR3 nucleotides: TGTGCCAGCGTCTGGGGGACAGGGGGCTCTGGGGCCAACGTCCTGACTTTC.

The chain carries TRBV2 and TRBJ1-5; TRBD1 might be the D (6 bases). There are 17 residues in the CDR3. V was trimmed by 2 bases and J by 0 bases, leaving 14 bases between them. CDR1 SNHLY and CDR2 FYNNEI come from the germline V gene. CDR3 region: CASSERGGGLSNQPQHF. The CDR3 DNA sequence: TGTGCCAGCAGTGAACGGGGGGGGGGGCTTAGCAATCAGCCCCAGCATTTT.

There are many counts of this clonotype. The chain has TRBV15 and TRBJ1-1, with D tentatively TRBD1 (6 bases). This CDR3 comprises 16 residues. CDR1 and CDR2 (germline): LNHNV, YYDKDF (reference sequence). V was pared by 0 bases and J by 1 base, with 12 bases between. CDR3 in DNA: TGTGCCACCAGCAGAGATCGCCTCAGGGGGAACACTGAAGCTTTCTTT. This gives the protein CATSRDRLRGNTEAFF. The variable domain in full, completed from reference TRBV15 and TRBJ1-1, reads DAMVIQNPRYQVTQFGKPVTLSCSQTLNHNVMYWYQQKSSQAPKLLFHYYDKDFNNEADTPDNFQSRRPNTSFCFLDIRSPGLGDTAMYLCATSRDRLRGNTEAFFGQGTRLTVV.

This clonotype was counted between two and nine times. V gene TRBV27 combines with J gene TRBJ2-7; TRBD2 agrees at 7 bases. The CDR3 totals 14 residues. Per germline, CDR1 MNHEY and CDR2 SMNVEV (reference sequence). The V and J ends lost 2 bases and 5 bases, in that order; junction bases with no gene match: 6. The DNA of the CDR3 is TGTGCCAGCAGTTTAGCGGGAGTCGCCCACGAGCAGTACTTC. Encoded protein: CASSLAGVAHEQYF.

Comments on this clonotype: Because it lacks the conserved phenylalanine or tryptophan at the end, this CDR3 is likely a read error. The genes are TRBV10-3 and TRBJ2-2, with 8 nucleotides matching TRBD1. Per germline, CDR1 ENHRY and CDR2 SYGVKD. The CDR3 is made up of 15 amino acids. The CDR3 region is CAITAGTGNTGELFV. The CDR3 coding sequence is TGTGCAATCACCGCCGGGACAGGGAACACCGGGGAGCTGTTTGTA.

Concerning this clonotype itself: At one end, the junction sequence differs from germline, possibly due to a read error. V gene TRBV7-2 combines with J gene TRBJ1-3; D may be TRBD1 (6 bases). The CDR3 is 17 amino acids. Germline CDR1 reads SGHTA; CDR2 reads FQGNSA. This chain's CDR3 is CASSQDGGGSSGNTIYF. CDR3 bases: TGCGCCAGCAGCCAAGATGGGGGCGGCAGCTCTGGAAACACCATATATTTT.

The chain links TRBV7-2 to TRBJ1-4; D not resolved. Deletions cut 0 bases from V and 10 bases from J, with 15 bases between. This CDR3 is built from 15 residues. The germline V gene has CDR1 SGHTA and CDR2 FQGNSA. The CDR3 nucleotides read TGTGCCAGCAGCTTAGCGGGAAAGGACTTTGGAAAACTGTTTTTT. Encoded protein: CASSLAGKDFGKLFF.

Only a few counts were recorded for this clonotype. The gene calls are TRBV5-4 and TRBJ1-6; D unclear. Germline-derived CDR1 and CDR2 are SGHNT and YYREEE (reference sequence). The V and J ends lost 3 bases and 3 bases respectively, with 10 bases between them. CDR3 length: 15 residues. The CDR3 nucleotides read TGTGCCAGCAGCTCGCGGGAAATCTATAATTCACCCCTCCACTTT. This gives the protein CASSSREIYNSPLHF. The full variable domain, completed using reference TRBV5-4 and TRBJ1-6, is ETGVTQSPTHLIKTRGQQVTLRCSSQSGHNTVSWYQQALGQGPQFIFQYYREEENGRGNFPPRFSGLQFPNYSSELNVNALELDDSALYLCASSSREIYNSPLHFGNGTRLTVT.

In this sample, this clonotype turned up many times. V is TRBV9 and J is TRBJ1-6; TRBD1 might be the D (6 bases). Per the germline V gene, CDR1 is SGDLS and CDR2 is YYNGEE. The CDR3 has 15 amino acids. With 4 bases removed from V and 9 bases from J, the gap between germline ends came to 17 bases. The chain's CDR3 is CASSPSEGGGSPLHF. The CDR3 region has the DNA TGTGCCAGCAGCCCCTCAGAGGGGGGGGGTTCACCCCTCCACTTT.

At least ten counts were recorded for this clonotype. V is TRBV12-3 or TRBV12-4 and J is TRBJ2-7, with TRBD2 matching over 7 bases. CDR3 length: 13 residues. V was pared by 6 bases and J by 1 base, with 3 bases of the junction left unmatched. The CDR3 loop is CASRRGRSYEQYF. The CDR3 DNA follows: TGTGCCAGCAGGCGGGGGAGATCCTACGAGCAGTACTTC.

The rearrangement joins TRBV19 to TRBJ1-1, with D possibly matching TRBD1 (6 bases). The CDR3 is 13 residues long. V shed 4 bases and J shed 4 bases, with 10 bases lying between them. In germline, CDR1 is LNHDA, CDR2 SQIVND (reference sequence). The DNA for the CDR3 is TGTGCCAGTAGTACGGGACAATTCACTGAAGCTTTCTTT. Residues: CASSTGQFTEAFF.

This clonotype was counted a few times. The rearrangement joins TRBV20-1 to TRBJ2-2; 10 bases map to TRBD2. V shed 0 bases and J 4 bases; nucleotides not matched to a gene: 5. There are 16 residues in the CDR3. CDR1 and CDR2 (germline): DFQATT, SNEGSKA (reference sequence). The DNA for the CDR3 is TGCAGTGCTAGAGACCAAACTAGCGGGGTCACCGGGGAGCTGTTTTTT. Encoded protein: CSARDQTSGVTGELFF.

On this clonotype itself: One end of the junction fails to match germline, which may point to a read error. The chain joins TRBV12-3 or TRBV12-4 to TRBJ1-2; TRBD1 aligns across 8 bases. This CDR3 is built from 16 residues. The CDR3 DNA sequence: TGTGCCAGCAGTTTAGAGACAGGGGTGGGAGTTGGTGGCCACACCTTC. Translating it yields CASSLETGVGVGGHTF.

The chain joins TRBV29-1 to TRBJ1-4; no clear D. CDR3 length: 15 amino acids. V was pared by 5 bases and J by 5 bases, with 18 bases between. Looked up from germline, CDR1 is SQVTM and CDR2 is ANQGSEA. In nucleotides, the CDR3 is TGCAGCGTTCTTCGGGGATCTGGAAACAATGAAAAACTGTTTTTT. It codes for CSVLRGSGNNEKLFF.

This clonotype was recorded a few times. The chain carries TRBV10-3 and TRBJ2-7; 7 bases align to TRBD1. V trimming: 10 bases; J trimming: 0 bases; junction bases outside the gene matches: 12. The CDR3 totals 15 residues. CDR1 is ENHRY, CDR2 SYGVKD, per germline. The CDR3 here is CASSAGTDSSYEQYF. DNA for the CDR3: TGTGCCAGCAGCGCAGGGACAGACAGCTCCTACGAGCAGTACTTC.

This clonotype came up many times. This rearrangement joins TRBV11-1 to TRBJ2-7; 10 bases map to TRBD2. This CDR3 region has 15 residues. Germline V gene data show CDR1 as SGHAT and CDR2 as FQDESV (reference sequence). J gave up 0 bases and V 3 bases, and 2 bases lay outside the gene matches. CDR3 residues: CASSFLAGVSYEQYF. DNA of the CDR3: TGTGCCAGCAGCTTCCTAGCGGGAGTCTCCTACGAGCAGTACTTC.

The chain has TRBV7-9 and TRBJ2-5; tentatively, D is TRBD2 (7 bases). This CDR3 has 15 amino acids. Germline CDR1 SEHNR, CDR2 FQNEAQ (reference sequence). The V end lost 3 bases, the J end lost 7 bases, and 18 bases lay between the germline ends. DNA of the CDR3: TGTGCCAGCAGCTTCGGAGGGGGGGCCTTGTGGACCCAGTACTTC. Amino acid sequence: CASSFGGGALWTQYF. Full variable domain (outside the CDR3, taken from reference TRBV7-9 and TRBJ2-5): DTGVSQNPRHKITKRGQNVTFRCDPISEHNRLYWYRQTLGQGPEFLTYFQNEAQLEKSRLLSDRFSAERPKGSFSTLEIQRTEQGDSAMYLCASSFGGGALWTQYFGPGTRLLVL.

The V and J genes are TRBV12-3 or TRBV12-4 and TRBJ2-2; D might be TRBD1 (5 bases). The CDR3 is 15 residues long. Trimming shortened V by 0 bases and J by 4 bases, and 9 bases separated the two germline ends. The CDR3 coding sequence is TGTGCCAGCAGTTTAGCGGGGCCCAGCACCGGGGAGCTGTTTTTT. It specifies CASSLAGPSTGELFF.

Concerning this clonotype: The final CDR3 position lacks the conserved phenylalanine or tryptophan, pointing to a likely read error. The chain joins TRBV5-1 to TRBJ1-6, with D possibly being TRBD1 (5 bases). The CDR3 has 16 amino acids. The germline CDR1 and CDR2 sequences are SGHRS and YFSETQ. The V end lost 4 bases, the J end lost 6 bases, and 17 bases lay between the germline ends. CDR3 protein: CASSDNLGVSNSPLHL. The CDR3 bases are TGCGCCAGCAGCGACAATTTGGGGGTTTCTAATTCACCCCTCCACCTT.

This clonotype has at least ten counts. CDR3 bases: TGCAGCGTTGAATTGAAGTACCGGACAGGGTTCTCCCACCGATACGAGCAGTACTTC. Its protein product is CSVELKYRTGFSHRYEQYF. The rearrangement links TRBV29-1 to TRBJ2-7, with 8 bases fitting TRBD1. After removal of 2 bases from V and 4 bases from J, the junction contained 22 bases not matched to a gene. CDR1 is SQVTM, CDR2 ANQGSEA, per germline. CDR3 length equals 19 residues.

This chain connects TRBV10-3 to TRBJ1-5, with D unclear. This CDR3 is built from 13 residues. CDR1 and CDR2 (germline): ENHRY, SYGVKD. The CDR3 DNA reads TGTGCTAGGAACGGCCCCGGCAATCAGCCCCAGCATTTT. It translates to CARNGPGNQPQHF.

This sequence joins TRBV7-8 and TRBJ1-2; no reliable D call. V was pared by 2 bases and J by 8 bases, with 12 bases between. The CDR3 totals 13 residues. Germline assignment: CDR1 SGHVS and CDR2 FQNEAQ. As DNA, the CDR3 is TGTGCCAGCAGCTTAAGGGTCAGGTGGGGCTACACCTTC. As protein: CASSLRVRWGYTF.

V usage is TRBV14 and J usage is TRBJ2-2, with D unresolved. Germline V gene lookup returns CDR1 SGHDN and CDR2 FVKESK. The V end was cut by 2 bases, the J end by 7 bases, with 5 bases between. The CDR3 is 12 amino acids. CDR3 residues: CASSQYGGELFF. The DNA of the CDR3 is TGTGCCAGCAGCCAATATGGCGGGGAGCTGTTTTTT.